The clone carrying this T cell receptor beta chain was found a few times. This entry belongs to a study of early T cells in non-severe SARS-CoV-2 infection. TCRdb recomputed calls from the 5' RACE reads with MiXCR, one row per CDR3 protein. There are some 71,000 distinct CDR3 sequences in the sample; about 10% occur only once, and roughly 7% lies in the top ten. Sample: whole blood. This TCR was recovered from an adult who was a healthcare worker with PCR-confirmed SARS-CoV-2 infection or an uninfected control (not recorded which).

Written as DNA, the CDR3 is TGTGCCAGCAGCCGGACAGGGGGCGGAGAAAAACTGTTTTTT. It yields the protein CASSRTGGGEKLFF. This rearrangement joins TRBV5-5 to TRBJ1-4, with TRBD1 matching over 11 bases. Germline values: CDR1 SGHKS, CDR2 YYEKEE (reference sequence). The length of the CDR3 is 14 residues. V lost 4 bases to trimming and J lost 8 bases; unmatched junction nucleotides: 4.